This TCR beta chain came from a study of OX40 agonist ivuxolimab in advanced cancers. Whole-study context: People who had prior anti-PD-1, anti-PD-L1 or anti-CTLA-4 therapy could take part, and 40% had some.

The repertoire was sequenced with immunoSEQ multiplex PCR; TCRdb's copy has only in-frame clones and lacks some. The table records over 95,000 clones, roughly 89% of them present only once. Here the sequenced sample was CD4+ or CD8+ T cells sorted from blood, taken in a trial of the OX40 agonist ivuxolimab. The clonotype was recovered from an adult with an advanced solid tumor such as melanoma, head and neck, liver or kidney cancer.

The DNA of the CDR3 is TGTGCCAGCAGCGGGCAGGGGGGCAATCAGCCCCAGCATTTT. Encoded protein: CASSGQGGNQPQHF. The chain employs TRBV7-9 and TRBJ1-5; TRBD1 matches 7 bases. V lost 5 bases, J lost 2 bases, and 3 bases stayed unmatched. Germline CDR1 is SEHNR and CDR2 is FQNEAQ (reference sequence). The CDR3 runs 14 residues.